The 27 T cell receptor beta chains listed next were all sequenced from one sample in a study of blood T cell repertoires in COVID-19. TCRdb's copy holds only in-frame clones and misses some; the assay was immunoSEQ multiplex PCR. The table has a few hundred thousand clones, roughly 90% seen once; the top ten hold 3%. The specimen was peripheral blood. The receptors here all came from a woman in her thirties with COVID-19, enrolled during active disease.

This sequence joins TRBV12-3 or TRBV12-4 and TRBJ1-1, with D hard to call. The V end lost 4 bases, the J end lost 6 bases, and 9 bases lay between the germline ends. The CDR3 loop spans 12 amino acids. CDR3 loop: CASSSVGAEAFF. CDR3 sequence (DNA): TGTGCCAGCAGTTCAGTTGGAGCTGAAGCTTTCTTT.

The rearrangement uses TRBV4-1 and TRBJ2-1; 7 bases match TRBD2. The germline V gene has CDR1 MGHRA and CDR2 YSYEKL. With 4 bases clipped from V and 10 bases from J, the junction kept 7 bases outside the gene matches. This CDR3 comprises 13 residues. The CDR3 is CASSLESGKEQFF. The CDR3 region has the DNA TGCGCCAGCAGCCTCGAAAGCGGGAAGGAGCAGTTCTTC.

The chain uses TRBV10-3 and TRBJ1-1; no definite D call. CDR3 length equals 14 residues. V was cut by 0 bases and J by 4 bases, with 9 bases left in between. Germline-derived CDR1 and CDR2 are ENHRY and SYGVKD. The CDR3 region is CAISESEKLTEAFF. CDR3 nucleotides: TGTGCCATCAGTGAGTCTGAGAAACTCACTGAAGCTTTCTTT.

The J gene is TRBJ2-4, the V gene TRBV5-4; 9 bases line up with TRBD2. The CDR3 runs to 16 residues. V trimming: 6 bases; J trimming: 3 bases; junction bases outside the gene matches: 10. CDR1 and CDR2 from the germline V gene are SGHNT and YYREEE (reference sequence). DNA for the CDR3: TGTGCCAGCACAAACGCGGGGGGGGTTTTCAAAAACATTCAGTACTTC. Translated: CASTNAGGVFKNIQYF.

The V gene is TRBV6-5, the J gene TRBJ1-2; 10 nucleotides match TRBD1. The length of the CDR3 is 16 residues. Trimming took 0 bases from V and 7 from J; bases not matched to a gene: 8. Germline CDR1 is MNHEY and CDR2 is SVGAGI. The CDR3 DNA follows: TGTGCCAGCAGTTACTCGGAGACAGGGGGCGCGGTTGGCTACACCTTC. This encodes CASSYSETGGAVGYTF.

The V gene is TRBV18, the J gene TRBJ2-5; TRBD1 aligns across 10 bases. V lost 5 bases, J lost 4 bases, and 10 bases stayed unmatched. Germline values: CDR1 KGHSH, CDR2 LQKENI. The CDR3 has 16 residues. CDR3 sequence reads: CASSSRPGDRGETQYF. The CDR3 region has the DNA TGTGCCAGCTCATCGAGGCCGGGGGACAGGGGAGAGACCCAGTACTTC.

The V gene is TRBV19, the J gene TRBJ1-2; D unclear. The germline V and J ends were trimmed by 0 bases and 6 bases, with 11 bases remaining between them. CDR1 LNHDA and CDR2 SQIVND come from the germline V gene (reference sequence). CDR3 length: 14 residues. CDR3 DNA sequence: TGTGCCAGTAGTATAGATCGGGGAAGGAATGGCTACACCTTC. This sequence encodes CASSIDRGRNGYTF.

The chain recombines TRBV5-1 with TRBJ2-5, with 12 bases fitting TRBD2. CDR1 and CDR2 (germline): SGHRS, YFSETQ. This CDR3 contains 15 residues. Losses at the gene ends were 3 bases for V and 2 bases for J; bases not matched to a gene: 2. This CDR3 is CASSWGLAGQETQYF. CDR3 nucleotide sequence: TGCGCCAGCAGCTGGGGACTAGCGGGTCAAGAGACCCAGTACTTC.

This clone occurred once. DNA for the CDR3: TGTGCCAGCAGTTACTTGGGGGAGGGCCCCAATGAGCAGTTCTTC. Translating it yields CASSYLGEGPNEQFF. The chain carries TRBV6-2 or TRBV6-3 and TRBJ2-1; 7 nucleotides line up with TRBD2. Germline CDR1 MNHEY, CDR2 SVGEGT. V lost 1 base to trimming and J lost 6 bases; unmatched junction nucleotides: 6. This CDR3 has 15 residues.

CDR3 in amino acids: CASSPKSDNPSGTQYF. The CDR3 DNA reads as TGTGCCAGTAGTCCCAAATCCGACAACCCAAGCGGGACCCAGTACTTC. The chain is built from TRBV19 and TRBJ2-5; possibly TRBD2 for D (5 bases). Germline V gene sequence: CDR1 LNHDA, CDR2 SQIVND (reference sequence). This CDR3 spans 16 amino acids. Trimming stripped 5 bases from V and 7 bases from J, with 23 bases between.

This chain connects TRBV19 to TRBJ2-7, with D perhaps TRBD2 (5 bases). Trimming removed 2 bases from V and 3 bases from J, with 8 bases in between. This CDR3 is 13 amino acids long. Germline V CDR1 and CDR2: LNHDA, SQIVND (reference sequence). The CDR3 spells CASSIIEGYEQYF. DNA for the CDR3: TGTGCCAGTAGTATAATAGAGGGCTACGAGCAGTACTTC.

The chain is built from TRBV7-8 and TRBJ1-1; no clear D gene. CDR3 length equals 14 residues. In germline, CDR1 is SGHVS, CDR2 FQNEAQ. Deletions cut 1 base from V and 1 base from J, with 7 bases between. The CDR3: CASSLVAENTEAFF. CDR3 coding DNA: TGTGCCAGCAGCTTAGTCGCAGAGAACACTGAAGCTTTCTTT.

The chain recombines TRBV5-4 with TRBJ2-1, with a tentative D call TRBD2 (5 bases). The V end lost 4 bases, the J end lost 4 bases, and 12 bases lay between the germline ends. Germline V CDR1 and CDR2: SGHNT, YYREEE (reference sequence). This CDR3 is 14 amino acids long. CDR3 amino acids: CASSPRTEYNEQFF. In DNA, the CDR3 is TGTGCCAGCAGCCCCAGGACTGAATACAATGAGCAGTTCTTC. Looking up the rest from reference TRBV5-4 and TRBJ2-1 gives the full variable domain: ETGVTQSPTHLIKTRGQQVTLRCSSQSGHNTVSWYQQALGQGPQFIFQYYREEENGRGNFPPRFSGLQFPNYSSELNVNALELDDSALYLCASSPRTEYNEQFFGPGTRLTVL.

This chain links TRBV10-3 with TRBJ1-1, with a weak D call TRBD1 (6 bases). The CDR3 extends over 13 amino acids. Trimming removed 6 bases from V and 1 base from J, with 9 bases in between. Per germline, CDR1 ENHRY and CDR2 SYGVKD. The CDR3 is CAIRMTGNTEAFF. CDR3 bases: TGTGCCATCAGGATGACAGGGAACACTGAAGCTTTCTTT.

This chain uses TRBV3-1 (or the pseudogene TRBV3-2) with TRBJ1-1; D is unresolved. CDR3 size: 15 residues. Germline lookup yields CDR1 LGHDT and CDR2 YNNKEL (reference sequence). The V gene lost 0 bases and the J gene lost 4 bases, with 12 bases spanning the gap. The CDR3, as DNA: TGTGCCAGCAGCCAAGATCTGAGCGTCGGCACTGAAGCTTTCTTT. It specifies CASSQDLSVGTEAFF.

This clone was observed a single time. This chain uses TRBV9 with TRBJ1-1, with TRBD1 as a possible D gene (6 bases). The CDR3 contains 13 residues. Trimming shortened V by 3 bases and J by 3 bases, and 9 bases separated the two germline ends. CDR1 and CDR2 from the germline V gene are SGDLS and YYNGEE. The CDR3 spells CASSGGQHTEAFF. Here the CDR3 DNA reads TGTGCCAGCAGCGGCGGACAGCACACTGAAGCTTTCTTT.

The CDR3 nucleotides are TGTGCCAGCAGCTTAGTCCTGGGGCAGGGAAGTGACACTGAAGCTTTCTTT. Encoded protein: CASSLVLGQGSDTEAFF. The chain recombines TRBV7-9 with TRBJ1-1; weak D call: TRBD1 (5 bases). CDR1 SEHNR and CDR2 FQNEAQ come from the germline V gene (reference sequence). V lost 1 base, J lost 3 bases, and 18 bases lay in between. The CDR3 consists of 17 residues.

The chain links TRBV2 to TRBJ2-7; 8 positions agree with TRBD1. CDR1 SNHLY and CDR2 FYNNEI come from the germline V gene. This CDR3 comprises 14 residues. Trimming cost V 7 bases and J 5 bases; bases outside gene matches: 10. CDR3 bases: TGTGCCAGCAAAAGACAGGGGTCAGGGAACGAGCAGTACTTC. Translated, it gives CASKRQGSGNEQYF.

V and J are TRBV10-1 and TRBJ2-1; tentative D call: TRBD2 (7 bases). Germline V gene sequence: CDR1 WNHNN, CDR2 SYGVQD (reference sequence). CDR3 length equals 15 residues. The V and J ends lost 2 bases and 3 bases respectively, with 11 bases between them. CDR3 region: CASSEAGAIYNEQFF. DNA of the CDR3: TGCGCCAGCAGTGAGGCGGGGGCCATCTACAATGAGCAGTTCTTC.

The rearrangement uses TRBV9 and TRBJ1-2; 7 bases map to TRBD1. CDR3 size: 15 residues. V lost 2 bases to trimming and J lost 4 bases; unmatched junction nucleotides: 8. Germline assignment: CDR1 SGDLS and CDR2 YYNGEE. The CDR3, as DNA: TGTGCCAGCAGCGTGGAGGACAGGTTCTCCTATGGCTACACCTTC. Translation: CASSVEDRFSYGYTF.

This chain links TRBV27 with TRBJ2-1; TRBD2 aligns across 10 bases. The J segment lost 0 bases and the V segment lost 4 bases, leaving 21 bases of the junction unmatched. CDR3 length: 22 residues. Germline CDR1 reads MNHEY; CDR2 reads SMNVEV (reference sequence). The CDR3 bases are TGTGCCAGCAGTTCCGCTTCTAATTGGCGTAGCGGGGGGACGAGCTCCTACAATGAGCAGTTCTTC. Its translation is CASSSASNWRSGGTSSYNEQFF.

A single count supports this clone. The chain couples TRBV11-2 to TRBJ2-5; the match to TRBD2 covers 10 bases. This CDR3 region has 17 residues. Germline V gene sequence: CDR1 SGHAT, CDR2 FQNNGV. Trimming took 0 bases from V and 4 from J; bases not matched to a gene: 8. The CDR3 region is CASSLDHIAGGVETQYF. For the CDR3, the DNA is TGTGCCAGCAGCTTAGATCATATAGCGGGGGGCGTAGAGACCCAGTACTTC.

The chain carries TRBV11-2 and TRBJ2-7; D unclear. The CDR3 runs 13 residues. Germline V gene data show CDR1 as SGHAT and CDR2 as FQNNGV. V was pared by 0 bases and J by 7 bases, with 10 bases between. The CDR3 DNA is TGTGCCAGCAGCTTAGATGTAGTCGGGGAGCAGTACTTC. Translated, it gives CASSLDVVGEQYF.

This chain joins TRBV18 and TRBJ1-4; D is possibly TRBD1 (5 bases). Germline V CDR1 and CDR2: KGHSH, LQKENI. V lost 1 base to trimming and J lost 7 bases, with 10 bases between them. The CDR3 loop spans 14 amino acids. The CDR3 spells CASSPQGNGEKLFF. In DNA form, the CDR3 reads TGTGCCAGCTCACCACAGGGGAATGGTGAAAAACTGTTTTTT.

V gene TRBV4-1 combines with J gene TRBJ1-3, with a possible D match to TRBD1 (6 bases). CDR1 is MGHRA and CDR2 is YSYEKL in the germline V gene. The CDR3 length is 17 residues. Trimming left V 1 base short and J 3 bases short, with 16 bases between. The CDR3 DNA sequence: TGCGCCAGCAGCCAAGTCGGACGGGGGGCCCGTGGAAACACCATATATTTT. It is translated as CASSQVGRGARGNTIYF.

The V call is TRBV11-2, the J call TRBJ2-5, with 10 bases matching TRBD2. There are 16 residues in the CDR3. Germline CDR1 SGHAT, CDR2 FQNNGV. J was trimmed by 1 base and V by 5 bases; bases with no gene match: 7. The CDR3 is CASSPGSGGSQETQYF. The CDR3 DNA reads TGTGCCAGCAGCCCGGGTAGCGGGGGGTCCCAAGAGACCCAGTACTTC.

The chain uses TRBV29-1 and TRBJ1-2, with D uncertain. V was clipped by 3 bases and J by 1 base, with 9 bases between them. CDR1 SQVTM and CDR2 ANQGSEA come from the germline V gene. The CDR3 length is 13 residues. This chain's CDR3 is CSVERGNNYGYTF. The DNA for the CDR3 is TGCAGCGTTGAGAGAGGGAATAACTATGGCTACACCTTC.